This T cell receptor (beta chain) stems from a study of blood T cell repertoires in COVID-19. Whole-study context: Nucleic acid was either cDNA or gDNA, and it came from T cells, B-cell-depleted T cells, or PBMCs.

Recruited during active infection, patients (from Seattle) were subsequently followed longitudinally. Using immunoSEQ multiplex PCR, the repertoire was profiled, and TCRdb retains in-frame clones only, with some absent. The sample has roughly 410,000 clones; around nine tenths are singletons. The CDR3 consists of 16 residues. V was clipped by 1 base and J by 7 bases, with 19 bases between them. Germline assignment: CDR1 SGHTA and CDR2 FQGNSA. The V call is TRBV7-2, the J call TRBJ1-1; tentatively, D is TRBD1 (6 bases). The clonotype comes from a woman in her thirties or forties with COVID-19, enrolled during active disease. Sequencing was carried out using peripheral blood. DNA for the CDR3: TGTGCCAGCAGCTTAGTGGGGGCGCCGAACGCCTTTGAAGCTTTCTTT. Translation gives CASSLVGAPNAFEAFF.